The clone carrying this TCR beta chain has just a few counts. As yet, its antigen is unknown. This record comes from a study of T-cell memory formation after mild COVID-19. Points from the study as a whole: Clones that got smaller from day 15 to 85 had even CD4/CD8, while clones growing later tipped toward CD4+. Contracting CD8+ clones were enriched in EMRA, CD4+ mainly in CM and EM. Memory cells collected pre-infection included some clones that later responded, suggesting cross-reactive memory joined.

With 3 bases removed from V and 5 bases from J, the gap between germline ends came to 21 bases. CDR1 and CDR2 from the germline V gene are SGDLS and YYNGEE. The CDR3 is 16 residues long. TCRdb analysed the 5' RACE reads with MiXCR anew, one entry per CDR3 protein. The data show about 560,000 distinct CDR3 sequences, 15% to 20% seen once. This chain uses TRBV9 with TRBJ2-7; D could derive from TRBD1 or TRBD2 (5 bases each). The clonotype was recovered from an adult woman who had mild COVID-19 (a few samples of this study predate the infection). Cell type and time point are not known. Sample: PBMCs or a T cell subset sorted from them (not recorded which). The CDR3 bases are TGTGCCAGCAGCGGCCCCGGGACCGGGCTTAGGAACGAGCAGTACTTC. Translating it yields CASSGPGTGLRNEQYF.